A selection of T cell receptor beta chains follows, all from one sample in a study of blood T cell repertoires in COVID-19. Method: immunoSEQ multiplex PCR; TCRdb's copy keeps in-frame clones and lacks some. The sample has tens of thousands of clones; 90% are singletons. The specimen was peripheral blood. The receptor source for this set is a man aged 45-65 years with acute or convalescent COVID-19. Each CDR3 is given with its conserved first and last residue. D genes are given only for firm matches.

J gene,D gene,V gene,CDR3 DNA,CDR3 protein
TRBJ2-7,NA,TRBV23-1,TGCGCCAGCAGTCGAGCCGGGACATCCTTCTACGAGCAGTACTTC,CASSRAGTSFYEQYF
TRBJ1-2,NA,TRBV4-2,TGTGCCAGCAGCCAGGAGGGAGGGGAGGGCTTCTATGGCTACACCTTC,CASSQEGGEGFYGYTF
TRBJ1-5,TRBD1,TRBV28,TGTGCCAGCAGCATCTCCAGACCAGGGGGAGTTCAGCCCCAGCATTTT,CASSISRPGGVQPQHF
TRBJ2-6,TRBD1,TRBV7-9,TGTGCCAGCAGTTCTCACCCTGACAGGGGGGGCTCTGGGGCCAACGTCCTGACTTTC,CASSSHPDRGGSGANVLTF
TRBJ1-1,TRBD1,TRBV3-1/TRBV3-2,TGTGCCAGCAGCGACAGGGTAGAAGGCACTGAAGCTTTCTTT,CASSDRVEGTEAFF
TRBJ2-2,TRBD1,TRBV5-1,TGCGCCAGCAGCCCTCTCTCCGGGACAGGGGGCTTCGGGGAGCTGTTTTTT,CASSPLSGTGGFGELFF
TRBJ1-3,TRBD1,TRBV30,TGTGCCTGGAGTGTCCCAGGGACAGCCTCTGGAAACACCATATATTTT,CAWSVPGTASGNTIYF
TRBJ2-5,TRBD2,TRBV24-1,TGTGCCACCAGTGATTTTAGGAGACAGGGGACTAGCGGGAGGGCCCAAGAGACCCAGTACTTC,CATSDFRRQGTSGRAQETQYF
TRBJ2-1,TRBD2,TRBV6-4,TGTGCCAGCAGTGAAGAGGGACTAGCGGGAGGTGAGCAGTTCTTC,CASSEEGLAGGEQFF
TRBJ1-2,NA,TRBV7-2,TGTGCCAGCAGCTTAGTTGGCACCTCAAACACCTTC,CASSLVGTSNTF